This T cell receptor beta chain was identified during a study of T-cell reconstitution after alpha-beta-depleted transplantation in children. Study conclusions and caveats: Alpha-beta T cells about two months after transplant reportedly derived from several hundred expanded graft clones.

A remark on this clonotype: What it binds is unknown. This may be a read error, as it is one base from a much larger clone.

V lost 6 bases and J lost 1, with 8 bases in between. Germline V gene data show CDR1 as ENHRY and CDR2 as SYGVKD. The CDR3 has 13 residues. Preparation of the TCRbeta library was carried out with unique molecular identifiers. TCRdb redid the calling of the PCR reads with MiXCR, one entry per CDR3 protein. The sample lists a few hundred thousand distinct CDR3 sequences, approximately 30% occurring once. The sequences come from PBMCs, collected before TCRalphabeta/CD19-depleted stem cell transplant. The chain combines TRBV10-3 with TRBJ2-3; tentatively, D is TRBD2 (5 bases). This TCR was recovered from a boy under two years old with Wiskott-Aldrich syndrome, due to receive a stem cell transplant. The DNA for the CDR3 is TGTGCCATCAGGGACTTCTGCACAGATACGCAGTATTTT. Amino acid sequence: CAIRDFCTDTQYF.